These T cell receptor beta chains were read from a single sample in a study of blood T cells in healthy people across ages. In TCRdb, the 5' RACE reads were re-called with MiXCR into one record per CDR3 protein. Found here are hundreds of thousands of distinct CDR3 sequences, approximately 49% of them singletons; the top ten hold around an eighth. The sequenced sample was blood. All receptors derive from a young man in good health. Both conserved end residues are part of each CDR3. Each record gives: D gene, J gene, V gene, clone size, CDR3 DNA, CDR3 protein. A D gene is named only where the DNA matches it firmly. Size values are once, few and many counts, or a class for expanded clones, and some rows have none.

TRBD2 | TRBJ2-7 | TRBV27 | - | TGTGCCAGCAGTTCCTGGACTAGCGGGGTCATCGAGCAGTACTTC | CASSSWTSGVIEQYF
- | TRBJ1-5 | TRBV20-1 | - | TGCAGTGCTAGAGGGGACACTAGCAATCAGCCCCAGCATTTT | CSARGDTSNQPQHF
- | TRBJ2-7 | TRBV20-1 | few | TGCAGTGCTCCCCTCCGGGGGAGCTCCTACGAGCAGTACTTC | CSAPLRGSSYEQYF
- | TRBJ2-1 | TRBV12-3/TRBV12-4 | few | TGTGCCAGCAGCACGGGGAGCTTCTACAATGAGCAGTTCTTC | CASSTGSFYNEQFF
TRBD1 | TRBJ2-1 | TRBV19 | - | TGTGCCAGTAGTATGGGGACAGTCAATGAGCAGTTCTTC | CASSMGTVNEQFF
- | TRBJ2-7 | TRBV28 | - | TGTGCCAGCAGCCCAAGCGGGACAGGTAGAATGTACGAGCAGTACTTC | CASSPSGTGRMYEQYF
- | TRBJ1-6 | TRBV4-2 | few | TGTGCCAGCAGCCGAGACGGGAGCTCCTATAATTCACCCCTCCACTTT | CASSRDGSSYNSPLHF
- | TRBJ1-5 | TRBV28 | few | TGTGCCAGCAGTTTAGTAGGGACTCAGCCCCAGCATTTT | CASSLVGTQPQHF
TRBD2 | TRBJ2-3 | TRBV4-2 | few | TGTGCCAGCAGCGGGCGGGGGGCTGAAGATACGCAGTATTTT | CASSGRGAEDTQYF
- | TRBJ2-1 | TRBV3-1 | - | TGTGCCAGCAGTCCAAGCCGGGACTCCATACCGTTCTTC | CASSPSRDSIPFF
TRBD2 | TRBJ2-1 | TRBV12-3/TRBV12-4 | - | TGTGCCAGCAGCCCTAAGCGGGGGGGATTAAATGAGCAGTTCTTC | CASSPKRGGLNEQFF
- | TRBJ2-1 | TRBV30 | - | TGTGCCTGGAGTGTTAAGGGACTTTCTACCTACAATGAGCAGTTCTTC | CAWSVKGLSTYNEQFF
- | TRBJ2-3 | TRBV4-2 | few | TGTGCCAGCAGAACCGGGACACCTAGCACAGATACGCAGTATTTT | CASRTGTPSTDTQYF
TRBD1 | TRBJ2-1 | TRBV18 | many | TGTGCCAGCCACATGACAGGGTGGTACAATGAGCAGTTCTTC | CASHMTGWYNEQFF
- | TRBJ2-7 | TRBV7-2 | - | TGTGCCAGCAGCGAAGAGACGGGGCGATCCTACGAGCAGTACTTC | CASSEETGRSYEQYF
TRBD1 | TRBJ1-2 | TRBV10-3 | - | TGTGCCATCAGTGGGGGACAGGCGAACTATGGCTACACCTTC | CAISGGQANYGYTF
- | TRBJ2-5 | TRBV12-3/TRBV12-4 | few | TGTGCCAGCAGTTCAGGGGCGCAAGAGACCCAGTACTTC | CASSSGAQETQYF
- | TRBJ2-7 | TRBV4-3 | few | TGCGCCAGCAGCAGAAGAGGACACGAGCAGTACTTC | CASSRRGHEQYF
- | TRBJ2-6 | TRBV28 | - | TGTGCCAGCAGTTTAAACAGGGACGGAGCTCACTCTGGGGCCAACGTCCTGACTTTC | CASSLNRDGAHSGANVLTF
TRBD1 | TRBJ1-4 | TRBV7-9 | few | TGTGCCAGCAGCTCACGGCGGGACAGGGGGCTTGAAAAACTGTTTTTT | CASSSRRDRGLEKLFF
- | TRBJ1-2 | TRBV27 | - | TGTGCCAGCAGTTTATCGAACAGGAGGGGTGGCTACATCTTC | CASSLSNRRGGYIF
- | TRBJ1-2 | TRBV28 | few | TGTGCCAGCAGACCCGGACGGGGCTATGGCTACACCTTC | CASRPGRGYGYTF
- | TRBJ2-1 | TRBV15 | - | TGTGCCACCAATCAGGGGGTGGGAGGCGGCGATGAGCAGTTCTTC | CATNQGVGGGDEQFF
TRBD1 | TRBJ1-5 | TRBV12-3/TRBV12-4 | - | TGTGCCAGCAGTTACTATCAGGGGGGTAGGAATCAGCCCCAGCATTTT | CASSYYQGGRNQPQHF
- | TRBJ2-5 | TRBV7-8 | many | TGTGCCAGCAGCTTAGGGAGAGGGAGCGAGACCCAGTACTTC | CASSLGRGSETQYF
TRBD1 | TRBJ2-1 | TRBV7-3 | - | TGTGCCAGCAGCTTATTTCCACAGGGGGCGTACGGAAGGAATGAGCAGTTCTTC | CASSLFPQGAYGRNEQFF
TRBD2 | TRBJ2-7 | TRBV28 | - | TGTGCCAGCAGCGAGACTAGCGAAGCCCCCGAGCAGTACTTC | CASSETSEAPEQYF
- | TRBJ2-7 | TRBV4-1 | - | TGCGCCAGCAGCCAAGAGGGAGATCCGGGAGAGCAGTACTTC | CASSQEGDPGEQYF
TRBD2 | TRBJ2-3 | TRBV5-1 | - | TGCGCCAGCAGCGTGGCCAGCGGGAAAGATACGCAGTATTTT | CASSVASGKDTQYF
TRBD1 | TRBJ1-2 | TRBV5-1 | few | TGCGCCAGCAGCTTGGACAGGGACAGCCCTTATGGCTACACCTTC | CASSLDRDSPYGYTF
TRBD2 | TRBJ2-5 | TRBV2 | - | TGTGCCAGCAGTGTTCCAGCGGGGGGTCAAGAGACCCAGTACTTC | CASSVPAGGQETQYF
TRBD1 | TRBJ1-2 | TRBV4-1 | - | TGCGCCAGCAGCCTTATTTCGGGACAGAGTAACTATGGCTACACCTTC | CASSLISGQSNYGYTF
TRBD1 | TRBJ2-7 | TRBV18 | - | TGTGCCAGCTCACAGGGACAGGGGGCGATGGAGCAGTACTTC | CASSQGQGAMEQYF
TRBD1 | TRBJ2-1 | TRBV6-2/TRBV6-3 | - | TGTGCCAGCAGTTATGTGTCGGGTCTCGGCAGGGGGAATGAGCAGTTCTTC | CASSYVSGLGRGNEQFF
- | TRBJ2-7 | TRBV7-9 | - | TGTGCCAGCAGCTCGACCAGGCAGGGAGTATACGAGCAGTACTTC | CASSSTRQGVYEQYF
TRBD2 | TRBJ2-7 | TRBV6-2/TRBV6-3 | few | TGTGCCAGCAGTACCCTGGACGGGGGGGACTCCTACGAGCAGTACTTC | CASSTLDGGDSYEQYF
- | TRBJ2-7 | TRBV6-1 | few | TGTGCCAGCAGTTACCAGGCATACGAGCAGTACTTC | CASSYQAYEQYF
- | TRBJ2-1 | TRBV5-1 | - | TGCGCCAGCAGACCCTTAGGGTACCCCTACGATGAGCAGTTCTTC | CASRPLGYPYDEQFF
- | TRBJ1-6 | TRBV5-1 | - | TGCGCCAGCAGCTTGTCTGGGACGTATAATTCACCCCTCCACTTT | CASSLSGTYNSPLHF
- | TRBJ2-1 | TRBV9 | few | TGTGCCAGCAGCCTCATGCGTGGTGAGCAGTTCTTC | CASSLMRGEQFF
- | TRBJ2-5 | TRBV2 | - | TGTGCCAGCATCCCCTTCCTCGGGGAGACCCAGTACTTC | CASIPFLGETQYF
- | TRBJ2-2 | TRBV6-2/TRBV6-3 | once | TGTGCCAGCAGTTACTCCCCGGCGAGGGTCACCGGGGAGCTGTTTTTT | CASSYSPARVTGELFF
- | TRBJ1-1 | TRBV7-2 | - | TGTGCCACGTTCAAGAGCGGTATTAACACTGAAGCTTTCTTT | CATFKSGINTEAFF
TRBD1 | TRBJ1-1 | TRBV20-1 | few | TGCAGTGCCCCGACAGGGGATAGGACCGAAGCTTTCTTT | CSAPTGDRTEAFF
- | TRBJ2-4 | TRBV2 | few | TGTGCCAGCAGTGACCGGGGAACCGACATTCAGTACTTC | CASSDRGTDIQYF
- | TRBJ2-7 | TRBV27 | - | TGTGCCAGCAGTGCCTTGAACAGCCTTTACGAGCAGTACTTC | CASSALNSLYEQYF
TRBD1 | TRBJ2-5 | TRBV20-1 | - | TGCAGTGCTCGAGGACAGGGGGGACTTCAAGAGACCCAGTACTTC | CSARGQGGLQETQYF
- | TRBJ1-2 | TRBV14 | - | TGTGCCAGCAGCGCCATACAGGGTTGGAACTATGGCTACACCTTC | CASSAIQGWNYGYTF
- | TRBJ1-2 | TRBV20-1 | - | TGCAGTGCTCAGACGGGATATTTGGAAGCTGGCTACACCTTC | CSAQTGYLEAGYTF
- | TRBJ2-7 | TRBV12-3/TRBV12-4 | - | TGTGCCAGCAGTCCCCAAGGAGGGTTTGGGTACGAGCAGTACTTC | CASSPQGGFGYEQYF
TRBD1 | TRBJ2-7 | TRBV27 | - | TGTGCCAGCAGTTCGGCGGGACAGGGGGTCTACGAGCAGTACTTC | CASSSAGQGVYEQYF
- | TRBJ2-5 | TRBV5-1 | few | TGCGCCAGCAGGGTCACTGTAAAAGAGACCCAGTACTTC | CASRVTVKETQYF
TRBD1 | TRBJ2-1 | TRBV3-1 | - | TGTGCCAGCAGCCAAAACGGACAGGCATCCTACAATGAGCAGTTCTTC | CASSQNGQASYNEQFF